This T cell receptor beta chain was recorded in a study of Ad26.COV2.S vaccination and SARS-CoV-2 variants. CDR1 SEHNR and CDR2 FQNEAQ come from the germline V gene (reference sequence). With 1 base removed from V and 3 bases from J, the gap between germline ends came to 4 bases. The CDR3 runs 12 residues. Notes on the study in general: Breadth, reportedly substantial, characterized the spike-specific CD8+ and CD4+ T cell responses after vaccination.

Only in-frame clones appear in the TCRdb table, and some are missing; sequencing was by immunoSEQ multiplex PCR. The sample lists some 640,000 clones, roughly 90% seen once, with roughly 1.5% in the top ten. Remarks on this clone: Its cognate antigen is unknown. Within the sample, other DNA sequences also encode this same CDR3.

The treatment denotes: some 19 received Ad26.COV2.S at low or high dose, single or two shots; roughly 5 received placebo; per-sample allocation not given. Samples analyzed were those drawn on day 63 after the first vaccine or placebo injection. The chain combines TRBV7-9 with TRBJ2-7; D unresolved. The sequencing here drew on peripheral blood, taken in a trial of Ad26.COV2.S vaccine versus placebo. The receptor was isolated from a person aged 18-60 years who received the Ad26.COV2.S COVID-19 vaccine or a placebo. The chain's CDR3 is CASSLGFYEQYF. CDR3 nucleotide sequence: TGTGCCAGCAGCTTAGGCTTCTACGAGCAGTACTTC.